The 9 T cell receptor beta chains reported below all come from one sample, sequenced in a study of esophageal squamous cell carcinoma under preoperative chemotherapy. TCRdb reprocessed the PCR reads via MiXCR and lists one record per CDR3 protein. The data show 16,000 or so distinct CDR3 sequences, approximately 61% seen once. Time point meaning: before preoperative PTX-NDP chemotherapy. This specimen was acquired from a patient given preoperative chemotherapy. Receptors originate from a human donor with esophageal squamous cell carcinoma. The donor label of this sample is uncertain.

Turning to this clonotype: Possible read error: a much larger clone is one base away. DNA for the CDR3: TGTGCCAGCAGTTTGGAGGGGAGCTCCTACAATGAGCAGTACTTC. Protein: CASSLEGSSYNEQYF. The gene calls are TRBV27 and TRBJ2-1, with D maybe TRBD2 (6 bases). The end of the DNA is better explained by TRBJ2-7, so the J call may be wrong. Germline V CDR1 and CDR2: MNHEY, SMNVEV (reference sequence). The CDR3 spans 15 residues.

The V gene is TRBV6-1, the J gene TRBJ1-4; D possibly corresponds to TRBD1 (5 bases). V shed 6 bases and J shed 2 bases, with 19 bases lying between them. This CDR3 is 17 amino acids long. Germline CDR1 MNHNS, CDR2 SASEGT. CDR3 loop: CASRKGAGIGTNEKLFF. CDR3 sequence (DNA): TGTGCCAGCAGGAAAGGGGCTGGAATTGGTACTAATGAAAAACTGTTTTTT.

This chain connects TRBV10-3 to TRBJ2-1, with 7 bases aligning to TRBD2. The DNA end favors TRBJ2-7, so the J call may be wrong. The germline CDR1 and CDR2 sequences are ENHRY and SYGVKD. The CDR3 has 15 amino acids. CDR3 protein: CAGGGGGGDPETQYF. The CDR3, as DNA: TGTGCCGGGGGGGGGGGGGGGGGGGACCCAGAGACGCAGTACTTC.

The V call is TRBV7-2, the J call TRBJ2-7; TRBD2 aligns across 14 bases. The length of the CDR3 is 17 residues. The V and J ends lost 5 bases and 4 bases, in that order; junction bases with no gene match: 10. The germline gives CDR1 SGHTA, CDR2 FQGNSA. CDR3 nucleotide sequence: TGTGCCAGCAGCGGATCCGGGACTAGCGGGAGCGGTTACGAGCAGTACTTC. Residues: CASSGSGTSGSGYEQYF. Full variable domain (missing parts from reference TRBV7-2 and TRBJ2-7): GAGVSQSPSNKVTEKGKDVELRCDPISGHTALYWYRQSLGQGLEFLIYFQGNSAPDKSGLPSDRFSAERTGGSVSTLTIQRTQQEDSAVYLCASSGSGTSGSGYEQYFGPGTRLTVT.

This clonotype is termed large. The chain combines TRBV6-5 with TRBJ2-1; 8 nucleotides align to TRBD1. The CDR3 sequence is 14 residues long. The V gene end was trimmed by 6 bases and the J gene end by 8 bases; junction bases not matched to a gene: 9. Germline V gene sequence: CDR1 MNHEY, CDR2 SVGAGI. The DNA of the CDR3 is TGTGCCAGCAGGACCCGGGGGACAGGCGATGAGCAGTTCTTC. Translating it yields CASRTRGTGDEQFF.

A few counts support this clonotype. One end of the junction is discordant with germline, which a read error may explain. The genes are TRBV6-1 and TRBJ2-3; tentatively, D is TRBD2 (5 bases). This CDR3 spans 14 amino acids. The germline gives CDR1 MNHNS, CDR2 SASEGT. The CDR3, as DNA: TGTGCCAGCAGCCTGGGAGTCAGCACAGAGACGCAGTTTTTT. Translation: CASSLGVSTETQFF.

This clonotype appeared a few times. This chain uses TRBV24-1 with TRBJ2-5; 8 bases agree with TRBD1. The CDR3 extends over 15 amino acids. V shed 4 bases, J shed 4 bases, and the junction held 7 bases outside the gene matches. Germline V gives CDR1 KGHDR, CDR2 SFDVKD. CDR3: CATSDLGQGGETQYF. The CDR3 region has the DNA TGTGCCACCAGTGACCTAGGACAGGGAGGAGAGACCCAGTACTTC.

In the case of this clonotype: One end of the junction varies from germline; a read error may be responsible. V and J are TRBV6-1 and TRBJ2-1; tentatively, D is TRBD2 (5 bases). In germline, CDR1 is MNHNS, CDR2 SASEGT. The CDR3 has 15 residues. Written as DNA, the CDR3 is TGTGCCAGCAGTCAGGCCGGGGTGGGCTACGATGAGCAGTATTTC. Translating it yields CASSQAGVGYDEQYF.

This sequence joins TRBV6-1 and TRBJ2-3; D remains unclear. Trimming pared 8 bases from V and 6 bases from J, leaving 9 bases between. The length of the CDR3 is 11 residues. Looked up from germline, CDR1 is MNHNS and CDR2 is SASEGT. The DNA for the CDR3 is TGTGCCAGCTCCCTAGGGGATACGCAGTATTTT. It codes for CASSLGDTQYF.